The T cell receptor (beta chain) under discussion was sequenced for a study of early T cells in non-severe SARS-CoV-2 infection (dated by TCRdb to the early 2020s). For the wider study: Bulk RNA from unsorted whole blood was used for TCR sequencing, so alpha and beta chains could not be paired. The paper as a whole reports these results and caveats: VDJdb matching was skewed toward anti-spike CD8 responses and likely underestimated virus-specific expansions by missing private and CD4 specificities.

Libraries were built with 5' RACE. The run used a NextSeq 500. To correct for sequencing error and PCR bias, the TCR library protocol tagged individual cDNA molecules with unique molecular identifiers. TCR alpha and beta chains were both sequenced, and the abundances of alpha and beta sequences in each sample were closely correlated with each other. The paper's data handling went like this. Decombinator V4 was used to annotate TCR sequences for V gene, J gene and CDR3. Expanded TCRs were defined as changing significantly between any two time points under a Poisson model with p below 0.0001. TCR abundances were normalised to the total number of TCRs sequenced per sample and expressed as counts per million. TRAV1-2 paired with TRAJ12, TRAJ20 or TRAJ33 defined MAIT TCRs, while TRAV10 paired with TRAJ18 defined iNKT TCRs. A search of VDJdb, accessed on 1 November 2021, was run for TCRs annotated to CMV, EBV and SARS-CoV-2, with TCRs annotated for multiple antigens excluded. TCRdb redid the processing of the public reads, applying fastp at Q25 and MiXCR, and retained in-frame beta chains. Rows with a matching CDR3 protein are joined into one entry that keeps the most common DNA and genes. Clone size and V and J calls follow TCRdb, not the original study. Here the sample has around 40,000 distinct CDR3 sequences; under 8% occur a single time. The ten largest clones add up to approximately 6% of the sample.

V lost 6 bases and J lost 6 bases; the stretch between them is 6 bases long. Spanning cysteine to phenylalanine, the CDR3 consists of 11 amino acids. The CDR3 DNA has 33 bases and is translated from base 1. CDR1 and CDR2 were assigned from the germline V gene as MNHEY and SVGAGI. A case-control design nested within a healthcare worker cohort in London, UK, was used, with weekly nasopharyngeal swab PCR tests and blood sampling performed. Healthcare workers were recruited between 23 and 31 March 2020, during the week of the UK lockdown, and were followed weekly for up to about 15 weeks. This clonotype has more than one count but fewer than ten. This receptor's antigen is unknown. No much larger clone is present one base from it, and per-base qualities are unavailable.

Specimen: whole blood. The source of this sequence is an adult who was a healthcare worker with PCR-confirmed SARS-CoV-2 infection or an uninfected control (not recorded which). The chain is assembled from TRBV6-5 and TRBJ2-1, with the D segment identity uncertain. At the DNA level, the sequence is TGTGCCAGCAGCCAACGCAATGAGCAGTTCTTC. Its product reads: CASSQRNEQFF.